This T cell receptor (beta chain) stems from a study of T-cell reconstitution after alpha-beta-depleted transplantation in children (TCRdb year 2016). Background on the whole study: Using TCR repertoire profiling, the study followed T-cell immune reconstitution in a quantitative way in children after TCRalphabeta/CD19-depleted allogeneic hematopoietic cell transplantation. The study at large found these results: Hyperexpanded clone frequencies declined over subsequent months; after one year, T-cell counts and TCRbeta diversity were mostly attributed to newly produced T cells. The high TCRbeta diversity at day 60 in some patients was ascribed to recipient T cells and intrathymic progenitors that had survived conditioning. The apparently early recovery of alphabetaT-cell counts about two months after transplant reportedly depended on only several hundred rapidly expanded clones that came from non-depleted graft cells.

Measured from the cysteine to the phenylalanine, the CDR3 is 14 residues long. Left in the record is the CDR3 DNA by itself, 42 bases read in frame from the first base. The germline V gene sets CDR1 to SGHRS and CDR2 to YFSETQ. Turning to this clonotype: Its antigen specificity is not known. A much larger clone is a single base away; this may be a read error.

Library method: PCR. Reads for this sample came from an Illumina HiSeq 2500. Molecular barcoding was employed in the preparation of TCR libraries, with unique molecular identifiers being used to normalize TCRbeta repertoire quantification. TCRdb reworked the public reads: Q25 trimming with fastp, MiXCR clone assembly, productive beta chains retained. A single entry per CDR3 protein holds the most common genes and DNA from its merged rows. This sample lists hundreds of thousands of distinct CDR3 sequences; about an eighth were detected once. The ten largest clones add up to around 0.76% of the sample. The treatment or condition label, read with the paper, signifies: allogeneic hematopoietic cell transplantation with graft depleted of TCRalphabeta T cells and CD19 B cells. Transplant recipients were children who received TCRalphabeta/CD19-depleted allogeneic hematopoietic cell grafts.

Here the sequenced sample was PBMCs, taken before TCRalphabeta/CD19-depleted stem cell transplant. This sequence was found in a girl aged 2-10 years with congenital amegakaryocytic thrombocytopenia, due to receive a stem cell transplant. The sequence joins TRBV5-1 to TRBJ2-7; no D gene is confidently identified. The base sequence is TGCGCCAGCAGCTTAACAGAGGACCAAGGAAAGCATTACTTC. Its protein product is CASSLTEDQGKHYF.